This T cell receptor (beta chain) derives from a study of shared clonotypes between healthy human individuals. Looking at the study overall: Aged 18 to 49, the donors were a couple of women and a few men.

Ten immunoSEQ deep assay plates were used to sequence unsorted PBMC DNA. TCRdb's copy holds only in-frame clones and misses some; the assay was immunoSEQ multiplex PCR. The sample has roughly 490,000 clones, about 82% seen once. This clone was observed a few times. There were no recent acute infections or vaccinations among the donors, who were healthy HIV-negative adults. All of the donors resided in Nashville, Tennessee, and each was a Caucasian adult. After removal of 2 bases from V and 2 bases from J, the junction contained 2 bases not matched to a gene. The CDR3 length is 15 residues. Germline values: CDR1 MNHNY, CDR2 SVGAGI (reference sequence).

The origin of this receptor is a middle-aged woman in good health. Some clones in this sample may be carry-over from other donors' samples. Sequencing was performed on PBMCs. This rearrangement joins TRBV6-6 to TRBJ2-2; the match to TRBD1 covers 7 bases. The CDR3 sequence is CASSYGTDNTGELFF. CDR3 bases: TGTGCCAGCAGTTACGGGACAGACAACACCGGGGAGCTGTTTTTT.